A single TCR beta chain is shown here with its context. MiXCR, run by TCRdb on the RT-PCR reads, gives a single entry per CDR3 protein. Among 450,000 to 600,000 distinct CDR3 sequences listed, around 8% were seen once. This record belongs to a study of response to subunit inactivated influenza vaccine. V lost 8 bases and J lost 6, with 18 bases in between. The CDR3 is made up of 14 amino acids. The V gene's germline CDR1 is SEHNR and CDR2 FQNEAQ (reference sequence). The gene calls are TRBV7-9 and TRBJ2-3; possible D gene TRBD2, 5 bases. The sample was PBMCs from blood, taken around 25 months after vaccination. This sequence originates from a man aged 45-69 years who received an inactivated influenza vaccine. The CDR3 loop reads CASSKGRKADTQYF. The CDR3 nucleotides read TGTGCCAGCTCCAAAGGGAGAAAGGCGGATACGCAGTATTTT.